The next 4 T cell receptor beta chains were all read from a single sample in a study of T and B cells in COVID-19 patients. TRB was amplified from around 230-520 ng of blood genomic DNA. BIOMED2 TRB-A/B primer pools were used in multiplex TRB PCR. MiXCR, applied by TCRdb to the multiplex PCR reads, yields one record per CDR3 protein. The sample has about 9,400 distinct CDR3 sequences, around 33% seen once. The specimen sequenced was blood. The source of these receptors is a human donor who had recovered from COVID-19.

There are a few counts of this clonotype. The chain is built from TRBV5-6 and TRBJ2-1; the D gene is possibly TRBD1 (6 bases). Deletions cut 5 bases from V and 8 bases from J, with 20 bases between. The CDR3 has 15 amino acids. Germline V CDR1 and CDR2: SGHDT, YYEEEE. The CDR3, as DNA: TGTGCCAGCAGTTCGGCATTGCTGGGGGCCCATGAGCAGTTCTTC. It specifies CASSSALLGAHEQFF.

Judged by abundance, this clonotype is medium-sized. The CDR3 loop reads CASSLASTGGQFF. The CDR3 DNA reads TGTGCCAGCAGCTTGGCCTCGACAGGGGGGCAGTTCTTC. J is TRBJ2-1 and V is TRBV5-6; 9 nucleotides line up with TRBD1. CDR3 length equals 13 residues. The J segment lost 12 bases and the V segment lost 0 bases, leaving 4 bases of the junction unmatched. The V gene's germline CDR1 is SGHDT and CDR2 YYEEEE.

This clonotype was detected only a few times. This chain joins TRBV5-4 and TRBJ2-1, with TRBD2 matching 10 bases. V shed 3 bases and J 8 bases; nucleotides not matched to a gene: 11. Germline V gene sequence: CDR1 SGHNT, CDR2 YYREEE (reference sequence). This CDR3 contains 16 residues. As DNA, the CDR3 is TGTGCCAGCAGCTCCAAGCAGCGGGGGGGCCTAGATGAGCAGTTCTTC. Its translation is CASSSKQRGGLDEQFF.

This clonotype is deemed medium-sized. The rearrangement uses TRBV29-1 and TRBJ1-2; the D is unclear. The germline V gene has CDR1 SQVTM and CDR2 ANQGSEA. The CDR3 runs 11 residues. V was trimmed by 0 bases and J by 8 bases, leaving 7 bases between them. CDR3 coding DNA: TGCAGCGTTGAAGATTGGGTGGGCTACACCTTC. It encodes CSVEDWVGYTF.